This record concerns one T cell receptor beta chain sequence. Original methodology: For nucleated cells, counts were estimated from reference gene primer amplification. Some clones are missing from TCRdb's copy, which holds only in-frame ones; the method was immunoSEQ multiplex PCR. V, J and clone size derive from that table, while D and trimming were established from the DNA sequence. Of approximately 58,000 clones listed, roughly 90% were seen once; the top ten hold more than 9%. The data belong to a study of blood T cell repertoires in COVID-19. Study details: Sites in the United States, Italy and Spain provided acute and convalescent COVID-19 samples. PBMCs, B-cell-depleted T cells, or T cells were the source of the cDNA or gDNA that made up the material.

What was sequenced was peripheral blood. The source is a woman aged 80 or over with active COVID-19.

CDR3 amino acids: CASSLGLAGVNEQFF. DNA for the CDR3: TGTGCCAGCAGCTTAGGACTAGCGGGAGTAAATGAGCAGTTCTTC. The rearrangement links TRBV11-2 to TRBJ2-1; 12 nucleotides line up with TRBD2. The germline V gene encodes CDR1 SGHAT and CDR2 FQNNGV. J gave up 7 bases and V 1 base, and 2 bases lay outside the gene matches. The CDR3 consists of 15 residues.